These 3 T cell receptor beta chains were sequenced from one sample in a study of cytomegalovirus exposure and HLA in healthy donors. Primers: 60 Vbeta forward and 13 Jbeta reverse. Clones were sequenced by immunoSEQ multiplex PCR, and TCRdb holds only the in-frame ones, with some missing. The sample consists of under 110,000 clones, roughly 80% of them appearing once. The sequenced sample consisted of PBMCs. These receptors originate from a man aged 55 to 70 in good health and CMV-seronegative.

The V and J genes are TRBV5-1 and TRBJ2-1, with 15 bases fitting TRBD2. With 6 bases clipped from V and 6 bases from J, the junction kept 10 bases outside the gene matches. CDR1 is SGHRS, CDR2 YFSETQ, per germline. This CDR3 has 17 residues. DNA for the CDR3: TGCGCCAGCAACGGACTAGCGGGGGGGCACCGGGGCAATGAGCAGTTCTTC. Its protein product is CASNGLAGGHRGNEQFF. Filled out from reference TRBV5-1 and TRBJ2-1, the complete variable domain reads KAGVTQTPRYLIKTRGQQVTLSCSPISGHRSVSWYQQTPGQGLQFLFEYFSETQRNKGNFPGRFSGRQFSNSRSEMNVSTLELGDSALYLCASNGLAGGHRGNEQFFGPGTRLTVL.

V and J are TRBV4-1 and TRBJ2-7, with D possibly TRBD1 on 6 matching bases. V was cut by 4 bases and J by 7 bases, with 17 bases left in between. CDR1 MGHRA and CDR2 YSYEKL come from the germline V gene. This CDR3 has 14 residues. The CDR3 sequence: CASSLETGSGEQYV. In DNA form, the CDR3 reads TGCGCCAGCAGCCTCGAGACAGGTTCGGGTGAGCAGTACGTC.

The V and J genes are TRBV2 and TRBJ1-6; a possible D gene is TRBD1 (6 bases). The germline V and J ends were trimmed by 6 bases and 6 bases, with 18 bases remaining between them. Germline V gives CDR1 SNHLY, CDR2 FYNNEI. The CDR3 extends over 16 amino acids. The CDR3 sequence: CASSLELGTLNSPLHF. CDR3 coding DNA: TGTGCCAGCAGCCTTGAACTCGGGACACTTAATTCACCCCTCCACTTT.